What follows is one TCR beta chain and its context. V was cut by 1 base and J by 6 bases, with 6 bases left in between. The CDR3 contains 13 residues. Germline V gene sequence: CDR1 SGHDN, CDR2 FVKESK. Together with a sample-barcoded 5' primer, a J-beta primer mix was included in a second PCR lasting about 6 to 12 cycles. TCRdb recomputed calls from the 5' RACE reads with MiXCR, one row per CDR3 protein. The data show some 1 million distinct CDR3 sequences, with more than 40% seen just once and approximately 17% held by the top ten. The sample comes from a study of blood T cells in healthy people across ages.

The sequence came from a woman between 55 and 75 years old in good health. The rearrangement joins TRBV14 to TRBJ2-2, with D unclear. The sample was blood. This chain's CDR3 is CASSQVRPGELFF. The CDR3 DNA follows: TGTGCCAGCAGCCAAGTCCGTCCCGGGGAGCTGTTTTTT.